The T cell receptor (beta chain) under discussion was sequenced for a study of T cells in Graves' hyperthyroidism and ophthalmopathy. Germline CDR1 SNHLY, CDR2 FYNNEI. Trimming removed 11 bases at V and 0 bases at J, with 10 bases between. The CDR3 has 12 amino acids. This clonotype was observed many times. Its target is not known. Exclusions: uncontrolled infection, other autoimmune disease, pregnancy, lactation. TCR beta CDR3 regions were amplified from RNA transcripts. TCR CDR3 underwent first-round RT-PCR with the HTBI primer set. TCRdb processed the multiplex PCR reads anew with MiXCR; each CDR3 protein has one entry. Among 200,000 or so distinct CDR3 sequences listed, roughly a sixth were seen once. Study-wide points: Blood held most thyroid clonotypes expanded above 0.001 frequency.

The clonotype was recovered from a woman in her forties or fifties with Graves' hyperthyroidism. The rearrangement uses TRBV2 and TRBJ1-1; tentative D call: TRBD1 (5 bases). Sequencing was done on a sample of blood. CDR3 protein: CAGGGMNTEAFF. In DNA, the CDR3 is TGTGCCGGGGGGGGGATGAACACTGAAGCTTTCTTT.